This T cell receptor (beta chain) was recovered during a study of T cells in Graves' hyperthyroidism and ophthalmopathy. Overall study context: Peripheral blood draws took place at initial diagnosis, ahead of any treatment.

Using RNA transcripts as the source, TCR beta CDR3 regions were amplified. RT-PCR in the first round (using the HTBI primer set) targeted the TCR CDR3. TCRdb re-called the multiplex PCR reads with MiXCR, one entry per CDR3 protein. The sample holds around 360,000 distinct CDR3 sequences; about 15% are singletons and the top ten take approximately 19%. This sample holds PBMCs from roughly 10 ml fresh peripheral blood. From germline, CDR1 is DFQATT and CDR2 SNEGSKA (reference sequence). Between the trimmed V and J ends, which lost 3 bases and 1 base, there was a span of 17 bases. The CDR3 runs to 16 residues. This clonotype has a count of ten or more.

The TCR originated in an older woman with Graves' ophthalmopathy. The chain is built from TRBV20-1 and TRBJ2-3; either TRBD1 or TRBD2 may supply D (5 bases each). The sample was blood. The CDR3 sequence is CSARGVSLGRTDTQYF. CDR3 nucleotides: TGCAGTGCTAGGGGGGTTTCACTGGGGCGCACAGATACGCAGTATTTT.